This note documents a single T cell receptor beta chain sequence. MiXCR, run by TCRdb on the 5' RACE reads, gives a single entry per CDR3 protein. The table records around 490,000 distinct CDR3 sequences, roughly 15% of them present only once. The record originates from a study of identical twins. Between the trimmed V and J ends, which lost 1 base and 2 bases, there was a span of 18 bases. CDR1 SGHAT and CDR2 FQNNGV come from the germline V gene. This CDR3 is built from 17 residues. Healthy Caucasians provided all donations. The same data also contributed to another study, on yellow fever vaccine responses in identical twins.

The V and J genes are TRBV11-2 and TRBJ2-7; D is tentatively TRBD1 or TRBD2 (6 bases each). The clonotype comes from a woman aged 18-29 years in good health. The sample comprised CD4+ T cells sorted from blood. Written as DNA, the CDR3 is TGTGCCAGCAGCTTAGTAGGGGGAGGCCCTTTTACCTACGAGCAGTACTTC. Translated: CASSLVGGGPFTYEQYF.